The present T cell receptor (beta chain) was sequenced within a study of shared clonotypes between healthy human individuals. Germline CDR1 is SGHTA and CDR2 is FQGNSA. CDR3 length equals 14 residues. V dropped 1 base and J dropped 3; count of bases not matched to a gene: 2. Genomic DNA of each subset was evenly split across several immunoSEQ plates. Profiling relied on immunoSEQ multiplex PCR, and the TCRdb table lists in-frame clones only, not all of them. The table has about 470,000 clones, roughly 83% seen once. Only one count was recorded for this clone. The chain is built from TRBV7-2 and TRBJ2-5; 7 nucleotides match TRBD2. The specimen was PBMCs. The receptor was derived from a woman aged 35 to 49 in good health. Some clones in this sample may be carry-over from other donors' samples. This CDR3 is CASSLERGKETQYF. The CDR3 DNA sequence: TGTGCCAGCAGCTTAGAGCGGGGTAAAGAGACCCAGTACTTC.